A single sample gave rise to the 24 T cell receptor beta chains below, sequenced in a study of esophageal squamous cell carcinoma under preoperative chemotherapy. The time point was: after preoperative PTX-NDP chemotherapy. MiXCR, run by TCRdb on the PCR reads, gives a single entry per CDR3 protein. Among around 9,300 distinct CDR3 sequences listed, about 51% were seen once. This material was acquired from a patient given preoperative chemotherapy. Receptor source: a human donor with esophageal squamous cell carcinoma. The donor label of this sample is uncertain.

This clonotype showed up just a few times. The rearrangement uses TRBV6-5 and TRBJ2-1; D unresolved. V was pared by 3 bases and J by 5 bases, with 8 bases between. The CDR3 spans 13 residues. CDR1 and CDR2 from the germline V gene are MNHEY and SVGAGI. The CDR3 sequence is CASSYTWNNEQFF. The DNA for the CDR3 is TGTGCCAGCAGTTATACGTGGAACAATGAGCAGTTCTTC.

CDR3 DNA sequence: TGTGCCAGCAGTTACTCAGGGGATGAGCAGTTCTTC. Its translation: CASSYSGDEQFF. This chain connects TRBV6-5 to TRBJ2-1; a weak D match, TRBD1 (5 bases). This CDR3 comprises 12 residues. V gave up 0 bases and J gave up 8 bases, with 5 bases separating them. Germline-derived CDR1 and CDR2 are MNHEY and SVGAGI.

In its sample, this clonotype was seen many times. V gene TRBV11-3 combines with J gene TRBJ2-1, with D unresolved. There are 14 residues in the CDR3. Germline CDR1 reads SGHNT; CDR2 reads YENEEA. V lost 7 bases, J lost 10 bases, and 20 bases lay in between. The CDR3 DNA is TGTGCCAGCAACAAAGGACCGCTCTCCTACGAGCAGTTCTTC. Protein sequence: CASNKGPLSYEQFF.

This clonotype appeared a single time. One junction end does not reproduce the germline sequence, and a read error may be involved. The chain has TRBV12-3 or TRBV12-4 and TRBJ2-3; weak D call: TRBD2 (7 bases). The length of the CDR3 is 14 residues. CDR3 amino acids: CAGRGGCGTETQYF. CDR3 nucleotide sequence: TGTGCGGGGAGGGGGGGGTGTGGCACAGAGACGCAGTATTTT.

DNA for the CDR3: TGTGCCAGCAGTGGGGACGGGCCAGAGCAGTACTTC. Amino acids: CASSGDGPEQYF. The chain uses TRBV6-1 and TRBJ2-7; possibly TRBD1 or TRBD2 for D (5 bases each). CDR3 length equals 12 residues. Trimming shortened V by 4 bases and J by 7 bases, and 11 bases separated the two germline ends. In germline, CDR1 is MNHNS, CDR2 SASEGT.

J is TRBJ2-1 and V is TRBV6-1; tentative D call: TRBD1 (5 bases). With the DNA end fitting TRBJ2-7 better, the J assignment may be wrong. Germline values: CDR1 MNHNS, CDR2 SASEGT. This CDR3 has 13 amino acids. The chain's CDR3 is CASTVDGHNEQYF. In nucleotides, the CDR3 is TGTGCCAGCACTGTGGACGGACACAATGAGCAGTACTTC.

This clonotype came up once. The chain joins TRBV4-1 to TRBJ2-3; TRBD1 agrees at 11 bases. The J call may be incorrect, as the DNA end agrees better with TRBJ2-7. This CDR3 contains 14 residues. Germline CDR1 is MGHRA and CDR2 is YSYEKL. The CDR3 DNA is TGCGCCAGCAGCCGGGGACAGGGGGTTTACGAGCAGTACTTC. Its protein is CASSRGQGVYEQYF.

This chain connects TRBV6-1 to TRBJ2-4; 9 nucleotides agree with TRBD2. Germline V gene data show CDR1 as MNHNS and CDR2 as SASEGT. V lost 5 bases to trimming and J lost 13 bases; unmatched junction nucleotides: 12. The CDR3 length is 14 residues. The CDR3 spells CASSLAGIYNEQYF. The CDR3 region has the DNA TGTGCCAGCAGTCTAGCGGGAATTTACAATGAGCAGTACTTC.

Notes on this clonotype: Mismatch with germline at one junction end may stem from a read error. The J gene is TRBJ2-3, the V gene TRBV6-1; 9 bases are shared with TRBD2. Germline values: CDR1 MNHNS, CDR2 SASEGT. This CDR3 spans 14 amino acids. CDR3 coding DNA: TGTGCGGGCAGCGGGGGGATACACCAAGAGACGCAGTATTTC. The encoded protein is CAGSGGIHQETQYF.

The sample holds many counts of this clonotype. This may be a read error, as it is one base from a much larger clone. V is TRBV6-1 and J is TRBJ2-1; possibly TRBD1 for D (5 bases). The germline CDR1 and CDR2 sequences are MNHNS and SASEGT. V lost 2 bases, J lost 12 bases, and 29 bases lay in between. The CDR3 contains 18 residues. CDR3 coding DNA: TGTGCCAGCAGTGAAAGCCGTGTCGACGCAGGGTCGAGCTTTTGGCAGTTCTTC. It translates to CASSESRVDAGSSFWQFF.

This clonotype was recorded only once. The genes are TRBV6-1 and TRBJ2-2; the D gene is possibly TRBD1 (6 bases). The J call may be wrong; the DNA end is better matched by TRBJ2-3. Germline V CDR1 and CDR2: MNHNS, SASEGT. The CDR3 has 16 amino acids. CDR3 nucleotide sequence: TGTGCCAGCAGTGAAGGTGACAGGACGAACACCGGGGAGCAGTATTTT. Encoded protein: CASSEGDRTNTGEQYF.

Regarding this clonotype: Mismatch with germline at one junction end may stem from a read error. The V call is TRBV7-2, the J call TRBJ2-3; D uncertain. The CDR3 sequence is 14 residues long. CDR1 is SGHTA and CDR2 is FQGNSA in the germline V gene. The CDR3 sequence is CASSAAVSTDKQYF. The CDR3 bases are TGTGCCAGCAGCGCGGCTGTGAGCACAGATAAGCAGTATTTT.

Concerning this clonotype: A read error may produce the germline difference seen at one junction end. The chain links TRBV7-2 to TRBJ2-5; 9 bases line up with TRBD2. The CDR3 runs to 17 residues. Germline values: CDR1 SGHTA, CDR2 FQGNSA. The CDR3 region is CASSAGRGGGDEDTQYF. For the CDR3, the DNA is TGTGCCAGCAGCGCGGGGCGGGGGGGCGGTGACGAAGACACCCAGTACTTC.

This clonotype was seen a few times. A read error is possible here, since a much larger clone lies one base away. The genes are TRBV14 and TRBJ2-1; tentatively, D is TRBD2 (5 bases). CDR1 is SGHDN and CDR2 is FVKESK in the germline V gene. The CDR3 is 16 amino acids. V was pared by 5 bases and J by 10 bases, with 24 bases between. CDR3 DNA: TGTGCCAGCAGCGATCAAGGTGGAGGACGCTCCTACGAGCAGTTCTTC. Translating gives CASSDQGGGRSYEQFF.

This chain joins TRBV6-4 and TRBJ2-1; D not certain. Germline CDR1 reads MRHNA; CDR2 reads SNTAGT. V lost 6 bases and J lost 5, with 11 bases in between. The CDR3 runs 13 residues. CDR3 loop: CASSLQPNNEQFF. DNA of the CDR3: TGTGCCAGCAGCTTACAGCCAAACAATGAGCAGTTCTTC.

Many counts were recorded for this clonotype. The J gene is TRBJ2-1, the V gene TRBV7-2, with 7 nucleotides matching TRBD2. Unmatched junction bases numbered 12, after V lost 4 bases and J lost 9 bases. The CDR3 is 15 residues long. CDR1 and CDR2 from the germline V gene are SGHTA and FQGNSA. The CDR3, as DNA: TGTGCCAGCAGCTGGGAGGGGCTCCTGGCCAGTGAGCAGTTCTTC. This sequence encodes CASSWEGLLASEQFF.

This chain joins TRBV6-1 and TRBJ2-5; 10 bases map to TRBD2. V gave up 1 base and J gave up 5 bases; unmatched junction bases: 4. The CDR3 contains 15 residues. Germline V gene data show CDR1 as MNHNS and CDR2 as SASEGT. In DNA, the CDR3 is TGTGCCAGCAGTGAAGGGGCTAGCGGGAGTGAGACCCAGTACTTC. Translation: CASSEGASGSETQYF.

Concerning this clonotype itself: The junction and the germline gene differ at one end; a read error may be behind it. The chain uses TRBV4-1 and TRBJ2-5; tentatively, D is TRBD2 (7 bases). Germline V gene lookup returns CDR1 MGHRA and CDR2 YSYEKL. The length of the CDR3 is 16 residues. The CDR3: CASRGLGGRDQETQYF. The CDR3 nucleotides read TGCGCCAGCAGGGGGCTGGGGGGGCGGGACCAAGAGACGCAGTATTTC.

The V gene is TRBV11-3, the J gene TRBJ2-1, with TRBD2 identical over 10 bases. Germline lookup yields CDR1 SGHNT and CDR2 YENEEA. V trimming: 4 bases; J trimming: 10 bases; junction bases outside the gene matches: 13. The CDR3 has 16 residues. CDR3 coding DNA: TGTGCCAGCAGCTCCCGGGGGACTAGCGTTTCGGAGGAGCAGTTCTTC. This translates into CASSSRGTSVSEEQFF.

This rearrangement joins TRBV6-1 to TRBJ2-1, with TRBD2 matching over 12 bases. J lost 4 bases, V lost 4 bases, and 14 bases had no gene match. The CDR3 has 19 amino acids. Germline V gene sequence: CDR1 MNHNS, CDR2 SASEGT. This chain's CDR3 is CASSGQGGLAGGPYNEQFF. The CDR3 DNA sequence: TGTGCCAGCAGTGGACAGGGGGGGCTAGCGGGAGGGCCGTACAATGAGCAGTTCTTC.

The chain couples TRBV6-1 to TRBJ2-3, with a possible D match to TRBD2 (5 bases). The V end was cut by 5 bases, the J end by 0 bases, with 12 bases between. The CDR3 spans 15 residues. The germline V gene has CDR1 MNHNS and CDR2 SASEGT. CDR3 in amino acids: CASSRSSYSTDTQYF. DNA of the CDR3: TGTGCCAGCAGTCGTTCTAGCTATAGCACAGATACGCAGTATTTT.

The chain has TRBV12-3 or TRBV12-4 and TRBJ2-1, with D tentatively TRBD1 or TRBD2 (5 bases each). This CDR3 has 14 residues. CDR3 nucleotides: TGTGCGGGCAGCGGAGGCCGGGACCAAGACACCCAGTTCTTC. This sequence encodes CAGSGGRDQDTQFF.

This clonotype has just one count. This chain uses TRBV5-1 with TRBJ2-7; no reliable D call. CDR3 size: 16 residues. V lost 0 bases and J lost 0, with 13 bases in between. Looked up from germline, CDR1 is SGHRS and CDR2 is YFSETQ. CDR3 sequence reads: CASSLEWGNPSYEQYF. Written as DNA, the CDR3 is TGCGCCAGCAGCTTGGAATGGGGTAACCCCTCCTACGAGCAGTACTTC.

This clonotype was seen many times. This rearrangement joins TRBV6-1 to TRBJ2-2; D is tentatively TRBD1 or TRBD2 (5 bases each). Trimming removed 2 bases at V and 6 bases at J, with 7 bases between. Germline V gene data show CDR1 as MNHNS and CDR2 as SASEGT. This CDR3 contains 13 residues. The CDR3 reads CASSEWGSGELFF. CDR3 coding DNA: TGTGCCAGCAGTGAATGGGGGTCCGGGGAGCTGTTTTTT.